These T cell receptor beta chains were read from a single sample in a study of blood T cell repertoires in COVID-19. Here immunoSEQ multiplex PCR was the method, and the copy in TCRdb shows in-frame clones only, minus some. The sample includes some 120,000 clones, 80% of them seen just once. The sample comprised peripheral blood. Receptor source: a human donor in a cohort sampled during active COVID-19. Both conserved end residues are part of each CDR3. A D gene is named only where the DNA matches it firmly. Size is stated for part of the rows, as once, few or many counts, or as a class when the clone is expanded.

NA	TRBV28	TRBJ1-5	NA	CASGTRRGIYSNQPQHF	TGTGCCAGCGGCACCCGCCGGGGGATCTATAGCAATCAGCCCCAGCATTTT
NA	TRBV7-3	TRBJ2-1	TRBD2	CASSLGLAGGYNEQFF	TGTGCCAGCAGCTTAGGGCTAGCGGGGGGATACAATGAGCAGTTCTTC
NA	TRBV7-3	TRBJ2-1	NA	CASSLTAGTYNEQFF	TGTGCCAGCAGCTTAACCGCCGGGACCTACAATGAGCAGTTCTTC
NA	TRBV7-8	TRBJ2-3	TRBD1	CASSVRDRGLADTQYF	TGTGCCAGCAGCGTGCGGGACAGGGGGCTTGCAGATACGCAGTATTTT
NA	TRBV7-2	TRBJ2-1	NA	CASSSEGDRTALF	TGTGCCAGCAGCTCGGAGGGAGACCGCACCGCTCTCTTC
NA	TRBV27	TRBJ2-7	NA	CASSPAAGEQYF	TGTGCCAGCAGTCCAGCCGCGGGGGAGCAGTACTTC
NA	TRBV2	TRBJ2-5	TRBD2	CASSRGLAGGLGETQYF	TGTGCCAGCAGTCGCGGACTAGCGGGGGGGCTGGGAGAGACCCAGTACTTC
NA	TRBV19	TRBJ1-6	TRBD1	CASTGTGDSPLHF	TGTGCCAGCACCGGGACAGGGGACTCACCCCTCCACTTT
NA	TRBV6-2/TRBV6-3	TRBJ2-7	TRBD2	CASSHPTSGRIHEQYF	TGTGCCAGCAGCCACCCGACTAGCGGGAGAATCCACGAGCAGTACTTC
NA	TRBV9	TRBJ2-7	TRBD1	CASSAGVGQGRDRYEQYF	TGTGCCAGCAGCGCCGGGGTGGGACAGGGGAGGGACCGGTACGAGCAGTACTTC
NA	TRBV7-2	TRBJ1-5	TRBD1	CASSSDRAIQPQHF	TGTGCCAGCAGTTCGGACAGGGCTATTCAGCCCCAGCATTTT
NA	TRBV6-2/TRBV6-3	TRBJ2-7	NA	CASSYLRYEQYF	TGTGCCAGCAGTTACCTCCGCTACGAGCAGTACTTC
NA	TRBV12-2	TRBJ2-3	NA	CASRLVPRMANTQYF	TGTGCAAGTCGCTTAGTTCCCAGGATGGCAAATACGCAGTATTTT
NA	TRBV4-2	TRBJ1-2	NA	CASSHEEVDYGYTF	TGTGCCAGCAGCCACGAAGAGGTAGACTATGGCTACACCTTC
NA	TRBV30	TRBJ2-3	NA	CAWSVLRGAGDTQYF	TGTGCCTGGAGTGTTCTTCGGGGGGCTGGGGATACGCAGTATTTT
NA	TRBV15	TRBJ2-1	NA	CATRGTGGVNEQFF	TGTGCCACCAGGGGAACAGGGGGGGTCAATGAGCAGTTCTTC
once	TRBV7-2	TRBJ2-3	NA	CASSLGTGYHDTQYF	TGTGCCAGCAGCTTAGGAACGGGATATCATGATACGCAGTATTTT
few	TRBV6-6	TRBJ2-3	TRBD2	CATTSAGGPDTQYF	TGTGCCACCACTAGCGCGGGGGGTCCAGATACGCAGTATTTT
NA	TRBV6-5	TRBJ1-1	TRBD1	CASSNLDRVSTEAFF	TGTGCCAGCAGTAACTTGGACAGGGTGTCCACTGAAGCTTTCTTT
NA	TRBV28	TRBJ1-1	NA	CASTFGGSFLMNTEAFF	TGTGCCAGCACTTTTGGAGGGTCTTTTTTAATGAACACTGAAGCTTTCTTT
few	TRBV28	TRBJ1-2	TRBD1	CASSPLLGTDRNGYTF	TGTGCCAGCAGTCCCTTACTCGGGACAGATCGTAATGGCTACACCTTC
NA	TRBV3-1/TRBV3-2	TRBJ1-5	TRBD1	CASSWTGRGNQPQHF	TGTGCCAGCAGCTGGACAGGGAGGGGCAATCAGCCCCAGCATTTT
few	TRBV19	TRBJ2-2	NA	CASASPGDTGELFF	TGTGCCAGCGCCAGCCCCGGGGACACCGGGGAGCTGTTTTTT
few	TRBV28	TRBJ1-1	NA	CASRSPGEGVTEAFF	TGTGCCAGCAGGTCCCCGGGGGAGGGGGTCACTGAAGCTTTCTTT
NA	TRBV12-3/TRBV12-4	TRBJ2-5	NA	CAGSPGETQYF	TGTGCCGGCAGCCCGGGAGAGACCCAGTACTTC
NA	TRBV19	TRBJ2-2	NA	CASSPTPRRGGDGELFF	TGTGCCAGTAGTCCCACCCCAAGGAGAGGGGGGGACGGGGAGCTGTTTTTT
NA	TRBV6-2/TRBV6-3	TRBJ2-7	TRBD1	CASSDRVAYEQYF	TGTGCCAGCAGCGACAGGGTGGCTTACGAGCAGTACTTC
NA	TRBV24-1	TRBJ2-1	TRBD1	CATSDRQGGYNEQFF	TGTGCCACCAGTGATAGACAGGGGGGCTACAATGAGCAGTTCTTC
NA	TRBV6-2/TRBV6-3	TRBJ1-2	TRBD1	CASSQGDYGYTF	TGTGCCAGCAGCCAGGGGGACTATGGCTACACCTTC
few	TRBV28	TRBJ1-2	NA	CASSRAKSYGYTF	TGTGCCAGCAGCAGGGCTAAAAGCTATGGCTACACCTTC
NA	TRBV19	TRBJ1-2	NA	CASYDRIFNYGYTF	TGTGCCAGTTATGACAGAATTTTTAACTATGGCTACACCTTC
few	TRBV6-5	TRBJ1-1	NA	CASSYSKRQGIGAFF	TGTGCCAGCAGTTACTCTAAACGGCAGGGAATAGGAGCTTTCTTT
once	TRBV19	TRBJ1-1	NA	CASSAGRSATYSAFF	TGTGCCAGTAGTGCGGGACGGTCGGCAACCTATTCAGCTTTCTTT
NA	TRBV6-5	TRBJ1-6	NA	CASSTQQAPLHF	TGTGCCAGCAGCACCCAGCAGGCCCCCCTCCACTTT
NA	TRBV3-1/TRBV3-2	TRBJ2-3	TRBD2	CASSLSGGYGDTQYF	TGTGCCAGCAGCCTAAGCGGGGGGTATGGAGATACGCAGTATTTT
many	TRBV14	TRBJ1-1	TRBD1	CASSLQGTGNAFF	TGTGCCAGCAGCCTCCAAGGGACAGGGAATGCTTTCTTT